This T cell receptor (beta chain) is from a study of blood T cell repertoires in COVID-19. The CDR3 is 11 amino acids. Trimming cost V 5 bases and J 7 bases; bases outside gene matches: 0. Germline loops: CDR1 SGHTA, CDR2 FQGTGA. TCRdb's table, derived via immunoSEQ multiplex PCR, lists solely in-frame clones and lacks some. The sample lists about 260,000 clones, just under 90% occurring once. This chain links TRBV7-3 with TRBJ2-5, with 8 bases aligning to TRBD2. The sample comprised peripheral blood. The sequence was obtained from a woman between 35 and 50 years old with acute or convalescent COVID-19. The CDR3 here is CASSSGGTQYF. For the CDR3, the DNA is TGTGCCAGCAGCAGCGGGGGGACCCAGTACTTC.